These 17 T cell receptor beta chains were all obtained from the same sample, sequenced in a study of T cell repertoires in cytomegalovirus infection. No cognate antigen is known for these TCRs. TCRdb passed the reads through MiXCR, listing each CDR3 protein once. The sample lists 650,000 to 900,000 distinct CDR3 sequences; approximately 32% were seen once. The source material was cultured CD8+ T cells from PBMCs, sampled from culture after CMV antigen stimulation. These receptors all come from a human donor in good health (CMV status not recorded). Some clones in this sample may be carry-over from other donors' samples.

This chain links TRBV20-1 with TRBJ2-1; D unresolved. Germline V CDR1 and CDR2: DFQATT, SNEGSKA (reference sequence). V lost 6 bases to trimming and J lost 5 bases, with 17 bases between them. The CDR3 is 14 amino acids. The CDR3 DNA reads TGCAGTGCCCCGGGCACCTTCCTGGACAATGAGCAGTTCTTC. Its translation is CSAPGTFLDNEQFF.

The sample holds a few counts of this clonotype. V usage is TRBV19 and J usage is TRBJ1-5, with 8 bases aligning to TRBD1. CDR1 LNHDA and CDR2 SQIVND come from the germline V gene (reference sequence). The CDR3 covers 14 residues. Trimming took 5 bases from V and 6 from J; bases not matched to a gene: 6. The CDR3 region is CASSAGQGIQPQHF. The CDR3, as DNA: TGTGCCAGTAGTGCAGGACAGGGTATTCAGCCCCAGCATTTT. The full variable domain, rest sourced from reference TRBV19 and TRBJ1-5, is DGGITQSPKYLFRKEGQNVTLSCEQNLNHDAMYWYRQDPGQGLRLIYYSQIVNDFQKGDIAEGYSVSREKKESFPLTVTSAQKNPTAFYLCASSAGQGIQPQHFGDGTRLSIL.

This clonotype was seen a single time. The chain joins TRBV13 to TRBJ2-7; D might be TRBD2 (6 bases). The germline V and J ends were trimmed by 5 bases and 7 bases, with 18 bases remaining between them. This CDR3 is 14 amino acids long. Germline V gives CDR1 PRHDT, CDR2 FYEKMQ (reference sequence). The CDR3 loop is CASSGGDREIEQYF. In nucleotides, the CDR3 is TGTGCCAGCAGCGGAGGGGACCGCGAAATTGAGCAGTACTTC.

This chain uses TRBV7-3 with TRBJ2-3, with 9 bases fitting TRBD2. Looked up from germline, CDR1 is SGHTA and CDR2 is FQGTGA. V was clipped by 1 base and J by 1 base; unmatched bases: 6. The CDR3 has 17 residues. The chain's CDR3 is CASSLRARGGGTDTQYF. The CDR3 DNA reads TGTGCCAGCAGCTTAAGGGCGCGGGGGGGCGGCACAGATACGCAGTATTTT.

Comments on this clonotype: At one of its ends the junction is not consistent with the germline gene, which may arise from a read error. The chain uses TRBV7-7 and TRBJ2-1, with D tentatively TRBD2 (6 bases). Germline CDR1 and CDR2: SSHAT and FNYEAQ (reference sequence). CDR3 length: 17 amino acids. The CDR3 DNA reads as TGTGCTAGCAGCTTAGAGGAGGGACTCAGCTCCTACAATGAGCAGTTCTTC. This encodes CASSLEEGLSSYNEQFF.

The V call is TRBV28, the J call TRBJ1-4; D ambiguous. Germline CDR1 MDHEN, CDR2 SYDVKM. The CDR3 covers 15 residues. Trimming took off 5 bases at V and 4 bases at J, with 14 bases between the two ends. The CDR3 DNA sequence: TGTGCCAGCAGTCGTCGACGGGCTCTTAATGAAAAACTGTTTTTT. Translating it yields CASSRRRALNEKLFF.

V and J are TRBV5-1 and TRBJ1-1, with 7 bases that match TRBD1. The length of the CDR3 is 14 residues. The junction had 8 bases not matched to a gene; V was cut back by 1 base and J by 8 bases. CDR1 is SGHRS, CDR2 YFSETQ, per germline. Here the CDR3 DNA reads TGCGCCAGCAGCTTGACCCCCGGGACAGTAGAAGCTTTCTTT. It encodes CASSLTPGTVEAFF.

This clonotype appeared a few times. The chain uses TRBV7-3 and TRBJ2-1; 8 nucleotides align to TRBD2. The CDR3 is 17 residues long. V lost 0 bases, J lost 4 bases, and 8 bases stayed unmatched. Germline assignment: CDR1 SGHTA and CDR2 FQGTGA. CDR3 amino acids: CASSLTYQRGPYNEQFF. The CDR3 nucleotides read TGTGCCAGCAGCTTAACGTACCAGCGGGGGCCGTACAATGAGCAGTTCTTC.

This clonotype was seen many times. The J gene is TRBJ2-5, the V gene TRBV7-9; unclear D gene. The V end lost 1 base, the J end lost 10 bases, and 16 bases lay between the germline ends. There are 14 residues in the CDR3. Germline CDR1 SEHNR, CDR2 FQNEAQ (reference sequence). CDR3 amino acids: CASSLVSGLKDQYF. As DNA, the CDR3 is TGTGCCAGCAGCTTAGTCTCGGGCTTGAAGGACCAGTACTTC.

This chain joins TRBV20-1 and TRBJ1-4; 7 bases are shared with TRBD1. Looked up from germline, CDR1 is DFQATT and CDR2 is SNEGSKA (reference sequence). The CDR3 loop spans 13 amino acids. With 6 bases clipped from V and 3 bases from J, the junction kept 4 bases outside the gene matches. CDR3 nucleotide sequence: TGCAGTGCGCCGACAGGGCCTAATGAAAAACTGTTTTTT. Encoded protein: CSAPTGPNEKLFF.

The CDR3 DNA reads TGCAGTGCTAGACCTGACAGCCTTCTCAACACTGAAGCTTTCTTT. Translation: CSARPDSLLNTEAFF. The chain links TRBV20-1 to TRBJ1-1; weak D call: TRBD1 (5 bases). Trimming shortened V by 2 bases and J by 2 bases, and 15 bases separated the two germline ends. The germline V gene encodes CDR1 DFQATT and CDR2 SNEGSKA (reference sequence). The CDR3 has 15 residues.

The rearrangement links TRBV6-6 to TRBJ2-1; D is undetermined. Germline assignment: CDR1 MNHNY and CDR2 SVGAGI (reference sequence). The CDR3 contains 16 residues. Trimming pared 0 bases from V and 4 bases from J, leaving 13 bases between. This CDR3 is CASSYSTQAQYNEQFF. The CDR3 DNA is TGTGCCAGCAGTTACTCGACCCAGGCACAATACAATGAGCAGTTCTTC.

V and J are TRBV28 and TRBJ1-1; perhaps TRBD1 as D (5 bases). The CDR3 is 12 amino acids. Germline CDR1 is MDHEN and CDR2 is SYDVKM. The V gene lost 7 bases and the J gene lost 8 bases, with 14 bases spanning the gap. CDR3 sequence (DNA): TGTGCCAGCACCGAGGGCAGGGCCGAAGCTTTCTTT. Translating it yields CASTEGRAEAFF.

This chain uses TRBV6-5 with TRBJ2-7; the match to TRBD1 covers 7 bases. The CDR3 runs 13 residues. Germline lookup yields CDR1 MNHEY and CDR2 SVGAGI. The V and J ends lost 4 bases and 7 bases, in that order; junction bases with no gene match: 7. The CDR3 coding sequence is TGTGCCAGCAGTTCAACAGGGGTGTCTGAGCAGTACGTC. Its protein is CASSSTGVSEQYV.

This clonotype was seen repeatedly, ten times or more. The chain couples TRBV3-1 to TRBJ1-5, with D perhaps TRBD1 (6 bases). V lost 4 bases and J lost 5, with 21 bases in between. Germline CDR1 LGHDT, CDR2 YNNKEL (reference sequence). The CDR3 is made up of 17 amino acids. The DNA of the CDR3 is TGTGCCAGCAGCCTTACCAACCTTGGCGGGGGCGATCAGCCCCAGCATTTT. It encodes CASSLTNLGGGDQPQHF.

This clonotype appeared a few times. The rearrangement joins TRBV6-1 to TRBJ2-7, with D perhaps matching TRBD1 (5 bases). The length of the CDR3 is 15 residues. Germline V gene sequence: CDR1 MNHNS, CDR2 SASEGT. V was trimmed by 2 bases and J by 5 bases, leaving 16 bases between them. Written as DNA, the CDR3 is TGTGCCAGCAGTGAAAGGGGTCCCCCGCTTGACGAGCAGTACGTC. Translating gives CASSERGPPLDEQYV.

The rearrangement uses TRBV7-4 and TRBJ1-1, with no clear D. Germline CDR1 is SGHVT and CDR2 is SQSDAQ. This CDR3 region has 11 residues. V dropped 3 bases and J dropped 10 bases, with 9 bases sitting between them. The CDR3 DNA is TGTGCCAGCAGCTTGGAGGGCTTAGCTTTCTTT. Its protein is CASSLEGLAFF.